This TCR beta chain comes out of a study of control samples from healthy donors and cancer patients. Repertoires were generated with immunoSEQ multiplex PCR, while TCRdb's copy carries only in-frame clones and drops some. The data show 110,000 or so clones, 85% to 90% seen once. This sequence originates from a woman in her forties or fifties in good health. The sample was blood.

This chain's CDR3 is CASSILGQPQHF. The CDR3 DNA sequence: TGTGCCAGTAGTATATTAGGGCAGCCCCAGCATTTT. This chain uses TRBV19 with TRBJ1-5; D is undetermined. This CDR3 is built from 12 residues. Germline V CDR1 and CDR2: LNHDA, SQIVND (reference sequence). Trimming took off 2 bases at V and 7 bases at J, with 6 bases between the two ends.